Sequencing of this T cell receptor beta chain was carried out in a study of technical replicates of blood from several donors. CDR1 is ENHRY, CDR2 SYGVKD, per germline. This CDR3 has 15 amino acids. V lost 6 bases to trimming and J lost 0 bases, with 13 bases between them. Data came from immunoSEQ multiplex PCR; TCRdb stores just in-frame clones and leaves some out. The table includes 79,000 or so clones, 90% to 95% detected once. This receptor was obtained from a human donor in good health. Sequencing was carried out using T cells isolated from PBMCs. The gene calls are TRBV10-3 and TRBJ2-3; maybe TRBD1 (6 bases). CDR3 sequence reads: CAIRTGLSSTDTQYF. In DNA form, the CDR3 reads TGTGCCATCAGGACAGGATTGTCTAGCACAGATACGCAGTATTTT.